A selection of T cell receptor beta chains follows, all from one sample in a study of molecular identifiers for immune sequencing clone quantification. TCRdb processed the PCR reads anew with MiXCR; each CDR3 protein has one entry. Of around 320,000 distinct CDR3 sequences in the sample, roughly a quarter were seen once. Sequences were obtained from naive CD8+ T cells from blood, with Jurkat cell RNA spiked in. These receptors all stem from a human donor in good health. Some libraries in this study had Jurkat cell RNA spiked in. Each CDR3 is given with its conserved first and last residue. A D gene is named only where the DNA matches it firmly. Clone size is shown for a subset of rows, as once, few, many or a class of expanded clone.

size: few; V: TRBV7-9; J: TRBJ2-7; D: TRBD2; DNA: TGTGCCAGCAGCGCACGCCCTATAGCGGGAGCGACCTACGAGCAGTACTTC; CDR3: CASSARPIAGATYEQYF
size: .; V: TRBV5-4; J: TRBJ1-2; D: .; DNA: TGTGCCAGCAGCTGGGCCGGGACGACCTCCTATGGCTACACCTTC; CDR3: CASSWAGTTSYGYTF
size: .; V: TRBV14; J: TRBJ2-5; D: .; DNA: TGTGCCAGCAGCCTTTCGGGGGGCGCCCCTCAAGAGACCCAGTACTTC; CDR3: CASSLSGGAPQETQYF
size: .; V: TRBV5-4; J: TRBJ2-5; D: TRBD2; DNA: TGTGCCAGCAGCTTGGACTTAGCGGGGTTGACCGAGACCCAGTACTTC; CDR3: CASSLDLAGLTETQYF
size: many; V: TRBV12-5; J: TRBJ2-3; D: TRBD2; DNA: TGTGCTAGTGGTTCCACGCCCATCGGGACTAGCGGGAGGCATACGCAGTATTTT; CDR3: CASGSTPIGTSGRHTQYF
size: .; V: TRBV4-3; J: TRBJ2-7; D: .; DNA: TGCGCCAGCAGCCAAGCTCGGGGGCTCTCCTACGAGCAGTACTTC; CDR3: CASSQARGLSYEQYF
size: .; V: TRBV4-3; J: TRBJ2-5; D: .; DNA: TGCGCCAGCAGCCAAGTTCTGAGTCTCGAGACCCAGTACTTC; CDR3: CASSQVLSLETQYF
size: .; V: TRBV18; J: TRBJ2-3; D: TRBD1; DNA: TGTGCCAGCTCACCGGAGAGACAGGGGGCCACAGATACGCAGTATTTT; CDR3: CASSPERQGATDTQYF
size: many; V: TRBV6-2/TRBV6-3; J: TRBJ1-2; D: .; DNA: TGTGCCAGCAGTTTTGACTTCTCCGGGGGCTATGGTTACACCTTC; CDR3: CASSFDFSGGYGYTF
size: .; V: TRBV20-1; J: TRBJ2-5; D: .; DNA: TGCAGTGCTAGAGAAATGGTGGAGACCCAGTACTTC; CDR3: CSAREMVETQYF
size: .; V: TRBV6-5; J: TRBJ1-1; D: .; DNA: TGTGCCCGCTTCCGGGCAGATGCCCTGAACCCTGAAGCTTTCTTT; CDR3: CARFRADALNPEAFF
size: .; V: TRBV4-3; J: TRBJ2-7; D: TRBD1; DNA: TGCGCCAGCAGCCCGACCCGGGACAGGGATTACGAGCAGTACTTC; CDR3: CASSPTRDRDYEQYF
size: many; V: TRBV30; J: TRBJ1-2; D: .; DNA: TGTGCCTGGAGGACCGATGGCTACACCTTC; CDR3: CAWRTDGYTF
size: many; V: TRBV27; J: TRBJ1-5; D: .; DNA: TGTGCCAGCAGTTTATCCCCAGACCAGCCCCAGCATTTT; CDR3: CASSLSPDQPQHF
size: many; V: TRBV4-1; J: TRBJ1-1; D: TRBD1; DNA: TGCGCCAGCAGCCTCCGGACAGGCTCGAACACTGAAGCTTTCTTT; CDR3: CASSLRTGSNTEAFF
size: .; V: TRBV29-1; J: TRBJ1-2; D: TRBD1; DNA: TGCAGCGTTGAACACGCCGGGACAGGGTACGGCTACACCTTC; CDR3: CSVEHAGTGYGYTF
size: few; V: TRBV7-9; J: TRBJ2-7; D: TRBD1; DNA: TGTGCCAGCAGCCCCAGGACAGGGGAAGGGTACGAGCAGTACTTC; CDR3: CASSPRTGEGYEQYF
size: .; V: TRBV7-2; J: TRBJ1-6; D: TRBD1; DNA: TGTGCCAGCAGCACAGACCCGGGACAGGGGGCCACCTATAATTCACCCCTCCACTTT; CDR3: CASSTDPGQGATYNSPLHF
size: few; V: TRBV10-2; J: TRBJ2-3; D: TRBD2; DNA: TGCGCCAGCAGTTCCACCCTTAGCGGGGGGTCCCGCACAGATACGCAGTATTTT; CDR3: CASSSTLSGGSRTDTQYF
size: .; V: TRBV6-1; J: TRBJ1-6; D: TRBD1; DNA: TGTGCCAGCAAACAGGGGCTAGATAATTCACCCCTCCACTTT; CDR3: CASKQGLDNSPLHF
size: many; V: TRBV6-5; J: TRBJ1-1; D: .; DNA: TGTGCCAGCAGCCAGTGGGCCCACACTGAAGCTTTCTTT; CDR3: CASSQWAHTEAFF
size: many; V: TRBV29-1; J: TRBJ2-7; D: TRBD2; DNA: TGCAGCGTACTAGCGGGGGGCGGCTACGAGCAGTACTTC; CDR3: CSVLAGGGYEQYF
size: few; V: TRBV4-1; J: TRBJ1-5; D: .; DNA: TGCGCCAGCAGCCAAGATGGTCCTTTTCAGCCCCAGCATTTT; CDR3: CASSQDGPFQPQHF
size: .; V: TRBV12-3/TRBV12-4; J: TRBJ2-7; D: TRBD1; DNA: TGTGCCAACAGTTTGGGGACAGGGGTTTACGAGCAGTACTTC; CDR3: CANSLGTGVYEQYF
size: many; V: TRBV12-3/TRBV12-4; J: TRBJ2-3; D: .; DNA: TGTGCCAGCAGTTTATATCCCCAAGATACGCAGTATTTT; CDR3: CASSLYPQDTQYF
size: .; V: TRBV14; J: TRBJ1-1; D: .; DNA: TGTGCCAGCAGGGCAGGGAACACTGAAGCTTTCTTT; CDR3: CASRAGNTEAFF
size: few; V: TRBV9; J: TRBJ2-1; D: .; DNA: TGTGCCAGCAGCGCGGAGGAAGGGATTCTATTTATCGATGAGCAGTTCTTC; CDR3: CASSAEEGILFIDEQFF
size: few; V: TRBV6-5; J: TRBJ2-7; D: .; DNA: TGTGCCAGCAGTGATACAGGGAGCGGCTACGAGCAGTACTTC; CDR3: CASSDTGSGYEQYF
size: many; V: TRBV7-3; J: TRBJ2-2; D: TRBD1; DNA: TGTGCCAGCAGCCGGGACAGATACCACACCGGGGAGCTGTTTTTT; CDR3: CASSRDRYHTGELFF
size: .; V: TRBV3-1; J: TRBJ2-3; D: .; DNA: TGTGCCAGCAGCCAAGTTTCTGGTAAAAGGTTGAATACGCAGTATTTT; CDR3: CASSQVSGKRLNTQYF
size: .; V: TRBV7-9; J: TRBJ1-2; D: .; DNA: TGTGCCAGCAGCTTAGGAGGGAGCATTGGCTATGGCTACACCTTC; CDR3: CASSLGGSIGYGYTF
size: .; V: TRBV27; J: TRBJ1-5; D: TRBD1; DNA: TGTGCCAGCAGAGATTCCGGGACAGTAAGCAATCAGCCCCAGCATTTT; CDR3: CASRDSGTVSNQPQHF
size: many; V: TRBV19; J: TRBJ2-7; D: TRBD2; DNA: TGTGCCAGTAGTATAGTCGGGGGGAACTCCTACGAGCAGTACTTC; CDR3: CASSIVGGNSYEQYF
size: .; V: TRBV27; J: TRBJ1-1; D: .; DNA: TGTGCCAGCAGTTTAGTCGGAGGTTTGTACACTGAAGCTTTCTTT; CDR3: CASSLVGGLYTEAFF
size: few; V: TRBV7-9; J: TRBJ2-3; D: .; DNA: TGTGCCAGCAGCTACCTACCCAAAAGCACAGATACGCAGTATTTT; CDR3: CASSYLPKSTDTQYF
size: many; V: TRBV14; J: TRBJ2-7; D: TRBD2; DNA: TGTGCCAGCAGCCCAGCGGGAGGGTCCTACGAGCAGTACTTC; CDR3: CASSPAGGSYEQYF
size: few; V: TRBV11-2; J: TRBJ1-4; D: .; DNA: TGTGCCAGCAGAGCGGACCCTAATGAAAAACTGTTTTTT; CDR3: CASRADPNEKLFF
size: many; V: TRBV29-1; J: TRBJ2-5; D: TRBD1; DNA: TGCAGCGTTTTCGGGGGACAGGCAGAGACCCAGTACTTC; CDR3: CSVFGGQAETQYF
size: few; V: TRBV11-3; J: TRBJ1-1; D: .; DNA: TGTGCCAGCAGCTCGACAGGACTGGCTGAAGCTTTCTTT; CDR3: CASSSTGLAEAFF
size: .; V: TRBV27; J: TRBJ2-7; D: .; DNA: TGTGCCAGCAGTCCGGGGCCCCTTGCGGCTTACGAGCAGTACTTC; CDR3: CASSPGPLAAYEQYF
size: .; V: TRBV27; J: TRBJ1-5; D: .; DNA: TGTGCCAGCAGCCCGGACATTGGTCAGCCCCAGCATTTT; CDR3: CASSPDIGQPQHF
size: .; V: TRBV4-3; J: TRBJ2-3; D: .; DNA: TGCGCCAGCAGCCAAGCTGGCCTCAGCACAGATACGCAGTATTTT; CDR3: CASSQAGLSTDTQYF
size: many; V: TRBV29-1; J: TRBJ2-7; D: TRBD2; DNA: TGCAGCGTCTCCGGACTAGCGGGGGAATACGAGCAGTACTTC; CDR3: CSVSGLAGEYEQYF
size: .; V: TRBV29-1; J: TRBJ2-1; D: .; DNA: TGCAGCGTTGAAGTCCCTTACAATGAGCAGTTCTTC; CDR3: CSVEVPYNEQFF
size: many; V: TRBV7-9; J: TRBJ2-5; D: .; DNA: TGTGCCAGCAGCTTAGGCGACTCTTCCCAAGAGACCCAGTACTTC; CDR3: CASSLGDSSQETQYF
size: few; V: TRBV7-6; J: TRBJ2-3; D: .; DNA: TGTGCCAGCAGCTACGTTGAGGATACGCAGTATTTT; CDR3: CASSYVEDTQYF
size: .; V: TRBV6-5; J: TRBJ2-3; D: .; DNA: TGTGCCAGCAGTGACGCACGGAGAGACACAGATACGCAGTATTTT; CDR3: CASSDARRDTDTQYF
size: many; V: TRBV12-3/TRBV12-4; J: TRBJ2-5; D: .; DNA: TGTGCCAGCAGTTTGGGACTGCTAGAGACCCAGTACTTC; CDR3: CASSLGLLETQYF
size: few; V: TRBV7-9; J: TRBJ2-3; D: .; DNA: TGTGCCAGCAGCTCTCCATTGGCAGACACAGATACGCAGTATTTT; CDR3: CASSSPLADTDTQYF
size: .; V: TRBV27; J: TRBJ2-7; D: TRBD2; DNA: TGTGCCAGCAGTTTAGGGGGGGGGACCTACGAGCAGTACTTC; CDR3: CASSLGGGTYEQYF
size: many; V: TRBV2; J: TRBJ2-3; D: .; DNA: TGTGCCAGCCGATCAGAAGCCTATAGCACAGATACGCAGTATTTT; CDR3: CASRSEAYSTDTQYF